The 24 T cell receptor beta chains below all came from one sample that was sequenced in a study of blood T cell repertoires in COVID-19. Profiled with immunoSEQ multiplex PCR; TCRdb holds only in-frame clones, not every one. The sample yields around 450,000 clones, roughly 90% seen once. Sequences were obtained from PBMCs or T cells enriched from blood (not recorded which). These receptors all come from a woman younger than 30 who had recovered from COVID-19.

The V and J genes are TRBV5-1 and TRBJ2-5; 11 nucleotides match TRBD2. Germline CDR1 SGHRS, CDR2 YFSETQ. The junction had 7 bases not matched to a gene; V was cut back by 5 bases and J by 1 base. This CDR3 is built from 16 residues. The CDR3 bases are TGCGCCAGCAGGAGCCGACTAGCGGGGTCCCAAGAGACCCAGTACTTC. Its protein is CASRSRLAGSQETQYF.

The genes are TRBV7-9 and TRBJ2-1; 9 bases are a match to TRBD2. Germline V gene lookup returns CDR1 SEHNR and CDR2 FQNEAQ (reference sequence). Trimming removed 7 bases from V and 7 bases from J; junction bases left unmatched: 11. CDR3 length: 15 residues. CDR3 in amino acids: CASTPSAGGPNEQFF. The CDR3 region has the DNA TGTGCCAGCACCCCCTCCGCGGGGGGGCCAAATGAGCAGTTCTTC.

J is TRBJ2-6 and V is TRBV2; possibly TRBD1 for D (6 bases). The V gene lost 6 bases and the J gene lost 0 bases, with 12 bases spanning the gap. In germline, CDR1 is SNHLY, CDR2 FYNNEI. The CDR3 loop spans 16 amino acids. This chain's CDR3 is CASSRLQGSGANVLTF. The CDR3 nucleotides are TGTGCCAGCAGCAGATTACAGGGCTCTGGGGCCAACGTCCTGACTTTC.

The V and J genes are TRBV6-5 and TRBJ2-2; 7 bases are shared with TRBD1. Looked up from germline, CDR1 is MNHEY and CDR2 is SVGAGI. This CDR3 has 15 residues. V dropped 6 bases and J dropped 5; count of bases not matched to a gene: 9. CDR3 DNA: TGTGCCAGCAGGAAAGGGGACAGTTATACCGGGGAGCTGTTTTTT. It codes for CASRKGDSYTGELFF.

There are a few counts of this clone. V usage is TRBV5-1 and J usage is TRBJ1-4, with 10 bases fitting TRBD1. The junction had 6 bases not matched to a gene; V was cut back by 5 bases and J by 8 bases. Germline assignment: CDR1 SGHRS and CDR2 YFSETQ. The CDR3 is made up of 14 amino acids. The DNA of the CDR3 is TGCGCCAGCAGACTGGGACAGGGGCAAGAAAAACTGTTTTTT. Translated: CASRLGQGQEKLFF.

The chain recombines TRBV5-1 with TRBJ2-3, with 7 bases aligning to TRBD1. V was clipped by 9 bases and J by 4 bases; unmatched bases: 11. The CDR3 is 14 amino acids. The germline V gene encodes CDR1 SGHRS and CDR2 YFSETQ. The CDR3 coding sequence is TGCGCCACTACGCCGGGACAGATCGCAGATACGCAGTATTTT. This gives the protein CATTPGQIADTQYF.

This chain uses TRBV2 with TRBJ2-1; D gene ambiguous. Germline CDR1 SNHLY, CDR2 FYNNEI. Trimming stripped 2 bases from V and 11 bases from J, with 16 bases between. The CDR3 runs to 14 residues. As DNA, the CDR3 is TGTGCCAGCAGTGAAATGCGTGCTGTCGACAAGCAGTTCTTC. Translating it yields CASSEMRAVDKQFF.

The chain is built from TRBV19 and TRBJ1-2, with 10 bases matching TRBD1. CDR3 length: 15 amino acids. CDR1 is LNHDA and CDR2 is SQIVND in the germline V gene (reference sequence). Unmatched junction bases numbered 5, after V lost 7 bases and J lost 0 bases. CDR3 coding DNA: TGTGCCAGTAAGGACAGGGGGAATCCTAACTATGGCTACACCTTC. Its protein is CASKDRGNPNYGYTF.

This rearrangement joins TRBV4-1 to TRBJ1-3; 7 positions agree with TRBD1. J was trimmed by 0 bases and V by 2 bases; bases with no gene match: 4. There are 16 residues in the CDR3. Germline CDR1 and CDR2: MGHRA and YSYEKL. DNA of the CDR3: TGCGCCAGCAGCCAACCGGGACAGTTCTCTGGAAACACCATATATTTT. Translation gives CASSQPGQFSGNTIYF.

V and J are TRBV5-1 and TRBJ1-2, with 11 positions matching TRBD1. CDR3 size: 14 residues. Unmatched junction bases numbered 4, after V lost 3 bases and J lost 6 bases. Germline V CDR1 and CDR2: SGHRS, YFSETQ. As DNA, the CDR3 is TGCGCCAGCAGCTCCGGACAGGGGGCTGATGGCTACACCTTC. It is translated as CASSSGQGADGYTF.

This clone came up once. The CDR3 DNA sequence: TGTGCCAGCAGACACAAGACAGGGGGCTGGAATTCACCCCTCCACTTT. This sequence encodes CASRHKTGGWNSPLHF. V usage is TRBV14 and J usage is TRBJ1-6, with 10 bases lining up with TRBD1. The CDR3 loop spans 16 amino acids. V dropped 6 bases and J dropped 7; count of bases not matched to a gene: 9. Germline V gene data show CDR1 as SGHDN and CDR2 as FVKESK.

The rearrangement links TRBV23-1 to TRBJ2-3; D perhaps matches TRBD1 (6 bases). TRBV23-1 is noted as an ORF with a role that remains uncertain. The V end was cut by 0 bases, the J end by 2 bases, with 12 bases between. The CDR3 consists of 16 residues. The CDR3 protein is CASSQSPRGPTDTQYF. The CDR3 DNA sequence: TGCGCCAGCAGTCAATCACCCAGGGGCCCCACAGATACGCAGTATTTT.

The chain recombines TRBV4-1 with TRBJ1-5, with 9 bases aligning to TRBD1. In germline, CDR1 is MGHRA, CDR2 YSYEKL. The trim removed 3 bases at V and 5 bases at J, leaving 17 bases unmatched. This CDR3 comprises 19 residues. The CDR3 region is CASSQWGTGLWGSDQPQHF. The CDR3 nucleotides read TGCGCCAGCAGCCAGTGGGGGACAGGGCTTTGGGGAAGCGATCAGCCCCAGCATTTT.

The rearrangement links TRBV7-9 to TRBJ1-5; D not resolved. The CDR3 contains 13 residues. CDR1 is SEHNR, CDR2 FQNEAQ, per germline (reference sequence). Deletions cut 5 bases from V and 6 bases from J, with 11 bases between. CDR3 sequence: CASSPQEGQPQHF. In DNA form, the CDR3 reads TGTGCCAGCAGCCCCCAGGAAGGTCAGCCCCAGCATTTT.

This chain uses TRBV27 with TRBJ1-2; D gene uncertain. V lost 0 bases and J 8 bases, leaving 13 bases between the germline ends. Germline values: CDR1 MNHEY, CDR2 SMNVEV (reference sequence). The CDR3 spans 14 residues. The CDR3 bases are TGTGCCAGCAGTTTATCTCGCCAATCCAGGGGCTACACCTTC. This gives the protein CASSLSRQSRGYTF.

The chain employs TRBV5-5 and TRBJ1-2; 8 positions agree with TRBD1. This CDR3 has 14 residues. Trimming at V came to 4 bases and at J to 3 bases, leaving 5 bases not matched to a gene. CDR1 is SGHKS and CDR2 is YYEKEE in the germline V gene (reference sequence). The CDR3 is CASSPDREDYGYTF. Here the CDR3 DNA reads TGTGCCAGCAGCCCGGACAGGGAAGACTATGGCTACACCTTC.

The chain couples TRBV12-5 to TRBJ1-5; maybe TRBD1 (6 bases). The CDR3 covers 18 residues. Germline V gene data show CDR1 as LGHNT and CDR2 as FRNRAP. V was shortened by 0 bases and J by 2 bases, with 17 bases between the two germline ends. The CDR3 DNA is TGTGCTAGTGGTTTGGTGGGGGCAGGGGTTTTAGGCAATCAGCCCCAGCATTTT. It encodes CASGLVGAGVLGNQPQHF.

V usage is TRBV30 and J usage is TRBJ2-7, with D possibly being TRBD1 (5 bases). The CDR3 spans 11 residues. Trimming pared 1 base from V and 6 bases from J, leaving 7 bases between. CDR1 and CDR2 from the germline V gene are GTSNPN and SVGIG (reference sequence). The CDR3 protein is CAWSGTTEQYF. The CDR3 bases are TGTGCCTGGAGTGGGACAACCGAGCAGTACTTC.

The CDR3 is CASSDLQGDTQYF. The DNA of the CDR3 is TGTGCCAGCAGCGACTTACAGGGAGATACGCAGTATTTT. This chain links TRBV25-1 with TRBJ2-3; tentative D call: TRBD1 (6 bases). CDR1 is MGHDK and CDR2 is SYGVNS in the germline V gene. Trimming cost V 6 bases and J 5 bases, with 12 bases left between them. This CDR3 has 13 residues. Complete variable domain (other parts from reference TRBV25-1 and TRBJ2-3): EADIYQTPRYLVIGTGKKITLECSQTMGHDKMYWYQQDPGMELHLIHYSYGVNSTEKGDLSSESTVSRIRTEHFPLTLESARPSHTSQYLCASSDLQGDTQYFGPGTRLTVL.

This clone came up a few times. V usage is TRBV6-5 and J usage is TRBJ1-1; D is undetermined. The CDR3 runs 16 residues. The germline gives CDR1 MNHEY, CDR2 SVGAGI. The V end was cut by 4 bases, the J end by 0 bases, with 15 bases between. The DNA for the CDR3 is TGTGCCAGCAGTTTACGAGGAATTACTATGAACACTGAAGCTTTCTTT. Protein product: CASSLRGITMNTEAFF.

The chain combines TRBV5-1 with TRBJ2-1; 7 positions match TRBD2. Germline values: CDR1 SGHRS, CDR2 YFSETQ. With 4 bases clipped from V and 0 bases from J, the junction kept 7 bases outside the gene matches. The CDR3 length is 16 residues. This CDR3 reads CASSRHGGSSYNEQFF. The CDR3 DNA sequence: TGCGCCAGCAGCCGCCACGGGGGGAGCTCCTACAATGAGCAGTTCTTC.

In its sample, this clone was seen a few times. The chain is built from TRBV28 and TRBJ2-4; tentative D call: TRBD1 (5 bases). The CDR3 is 16 amino acids. Germline CDR1 and CDR2: MDHEN and SYDVKM. Between the trimmed V and J ends, which lost 1 base and 2 bases, there was a span of 12 bases. CDR3 in amino acids: CASSLYRKGTKNIQYF. The CDR3 nucleotides read TGTGCCAGCAGTTTATACAGGAAAGGGACCAAAAACATTCAGTACTTC.

The chain has TRBV5-1 and TRBJ2-6; TRBD1 aligns across 7 bases. Germline V lookup: CDR1 SGHRS, CDR2 YFSETQ. CDR3 length: 15 residues. With 2 bases clipped from V and 4 bases from J, the junction kept 3 bases outside the gene matches. CDR3 sequence reads: CASSFTGVGANVLTF. The CDR3 DNA reads as TGCGCCAGCAGCTTTACAGGGGTCGGGGCCAACGTCCTGACTTTC.

This chain links TRBV10-2 with TRBJ1-1; possible D gene TRBD1, 5 bases. Germline lookup yields CDR1 WSHSY and CDR2 SAAADI. The CDR3 length is 13 residues. V was shortened by 3 bases and J by 8 bases, with 13 bases between the two germline ends. The CDR3: CASSDAGGFEAFF. Here the CDR3 DNA reads TGCGCCAGCAGTGATGCGGGGGGGTTCGAAGCTTTCTTT.